This TCR beta chain was identified during a study of PD-1 blockade in classical Hodgkin lymphoma. The wider study: Once every 2 weeks, patients received intravenous nivolumab at 3 mg/kg. Points from the study as a whole: Newly diagnosed patients were reported to start with lower TCR diversity than healthy donors. Complete responders' diversity at baseline resembled that of newly diagnosed patients. Nothing has yet pinned down what causes the repertoire differences, possibly disease activity or prior therapy.

Using immunoSEQ multiplex PCR, the repertoire was profiled, and TCRdb retains in-frame clones only, with some absent. The sample holds tens of thousands of clones, around 75% seen once. Of note for this clone: Its target is not known.

The CDR3 extends over 14 amino acids. CDR1 is SGHRS and CDR2 is YFSETQ in the germline V gene. Deletions cut 4 bases from V and 0 bases from J, with 10 bases between. Time point given: cycle 4 day 1 (C4D1), after around six weeks of nivolumab. Following autologous stem cell transplantation, relapse occurred in every patient, and exposure to brentuximab vedotin varied. With magnetic negative selection, CD4+ T cells were purified from PBMCs that had been thawed. The chain couples TRBV5-1 to TRBJ2-5, with a weak D call TRBD1 (6 bases). This clonotype originated in a human donor with classical Hodgkin lymphoma. Here the sequenced sample was CD4+ T cells from blood, taken before the fourth cycle of nivolumab. In DNA, the CDR3 is TGCGCCAGCAGCCGCGGACAGAACCAAGAGACCCAGTACTTC. The encoded protein is CASSRGQNQETQYF.